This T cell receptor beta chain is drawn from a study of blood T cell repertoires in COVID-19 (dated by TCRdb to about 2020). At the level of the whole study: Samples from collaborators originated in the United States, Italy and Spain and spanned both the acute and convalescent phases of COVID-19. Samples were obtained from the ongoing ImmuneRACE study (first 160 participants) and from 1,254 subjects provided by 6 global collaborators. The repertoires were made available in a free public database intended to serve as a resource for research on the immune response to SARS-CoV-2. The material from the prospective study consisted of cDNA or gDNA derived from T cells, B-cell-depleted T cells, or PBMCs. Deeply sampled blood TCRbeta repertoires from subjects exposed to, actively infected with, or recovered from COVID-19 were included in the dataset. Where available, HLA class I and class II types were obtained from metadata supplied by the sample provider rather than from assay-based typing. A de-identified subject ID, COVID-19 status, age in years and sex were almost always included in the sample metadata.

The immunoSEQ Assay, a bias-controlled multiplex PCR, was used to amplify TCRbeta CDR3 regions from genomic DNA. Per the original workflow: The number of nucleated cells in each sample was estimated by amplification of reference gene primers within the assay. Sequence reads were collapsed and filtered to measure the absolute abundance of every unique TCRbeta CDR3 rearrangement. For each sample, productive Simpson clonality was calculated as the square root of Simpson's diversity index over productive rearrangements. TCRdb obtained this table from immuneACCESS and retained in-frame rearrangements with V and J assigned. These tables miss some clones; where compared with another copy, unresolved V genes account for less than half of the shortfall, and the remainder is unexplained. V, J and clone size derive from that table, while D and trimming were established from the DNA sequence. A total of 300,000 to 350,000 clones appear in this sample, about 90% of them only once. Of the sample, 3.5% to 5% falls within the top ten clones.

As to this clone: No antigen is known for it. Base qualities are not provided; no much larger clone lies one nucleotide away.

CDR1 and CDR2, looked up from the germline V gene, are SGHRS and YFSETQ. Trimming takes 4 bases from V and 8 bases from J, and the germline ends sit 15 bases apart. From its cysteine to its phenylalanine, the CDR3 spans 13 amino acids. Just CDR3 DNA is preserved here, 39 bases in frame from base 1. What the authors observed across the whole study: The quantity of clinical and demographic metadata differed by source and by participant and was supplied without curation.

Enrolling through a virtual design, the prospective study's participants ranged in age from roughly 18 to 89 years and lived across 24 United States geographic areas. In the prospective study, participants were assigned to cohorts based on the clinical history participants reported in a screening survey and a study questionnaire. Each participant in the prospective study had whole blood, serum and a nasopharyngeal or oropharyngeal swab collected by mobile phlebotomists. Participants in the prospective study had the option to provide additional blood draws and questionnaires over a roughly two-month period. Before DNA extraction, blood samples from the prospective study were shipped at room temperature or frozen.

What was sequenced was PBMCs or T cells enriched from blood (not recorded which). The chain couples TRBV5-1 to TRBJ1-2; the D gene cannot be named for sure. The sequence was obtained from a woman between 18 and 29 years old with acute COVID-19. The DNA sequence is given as TGCGCCAGCAGCCCCGGGAGTGGAGAGGGCTACACCTTC. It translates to CASSPGSGEGYTF.